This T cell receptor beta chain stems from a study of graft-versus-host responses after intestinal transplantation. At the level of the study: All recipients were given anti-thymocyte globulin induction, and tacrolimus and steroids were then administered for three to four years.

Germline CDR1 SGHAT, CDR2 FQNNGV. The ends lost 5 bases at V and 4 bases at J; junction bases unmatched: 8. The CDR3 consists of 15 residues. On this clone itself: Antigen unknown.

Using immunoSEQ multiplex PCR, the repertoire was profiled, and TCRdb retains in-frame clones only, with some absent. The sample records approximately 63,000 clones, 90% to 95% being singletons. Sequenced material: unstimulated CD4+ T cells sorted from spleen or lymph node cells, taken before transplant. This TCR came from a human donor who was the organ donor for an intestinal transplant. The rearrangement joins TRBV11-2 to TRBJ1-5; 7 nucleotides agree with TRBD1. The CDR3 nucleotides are TGTGCCAGCAGCCAGACCGGGGACAGTAATCAGCCCCAGCATTTT. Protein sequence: CASSQTGDSNQPQHF.